The entry below gives a single T cell receptor (beta chain) sequence along with its context. Its antigen is currently not known. No base quality values were provided; no much bigger clone lies one nucleotide off. This sample stems from a study of blood T cell repertoires in COVID-19 (dated by TCRdb to 2020 to 2021). Broadly, across the study: Collaborator samples came from the United States, Italy and Spain and covered acute and convalescent phases of COVID-19. The prospective study material was composed of cDNA or gDNA derived from T cells, B-cell-depleted T cells, or PBMCs. The dataset comprised deeply sampled blood TCRbeta repertoires from subjects exposed to, actively infected with, or recovered from COVID-19. A freely available public database, intended as a resource for researchers studying the immune response to SARS-CoV-2, is where the repertoires were released. The samples were drawn from the first 160 participants of the ongoing ImmuneRACE study and from roughly 1,300 subjects provided by 6 global collaborators. Nearly every sample came with metadata listing a de-identified subject ID, COVID-19 status, age in years and sex. HLA class I and class II types, where available, came from metadata supplied by the sample provider rather than from assay-based typing.

Broad study findings and their caveats: The quantity of clinical and demographic metadata differed by source and by participant and was supplied without curation.

Whole blood was collected in K2EDTA tubes by collaborating institutions according to the institutions' own protocols. For TCRbeta analysis, collaborators shipped samples as frozen whole blood, isolated PBMCs, or DNA extracted from either of those sample types. Looking up the germline V gene (reference sequence) yields CDR1 LGHDT and CDR2 YNNKEL. For this chain, trimming is 5 bases at the V end and 4 bases at the J end, and the number of junction bases without a gene match is 7. Inclusive of the bounding cysteine and phenylalanine, the CDR3 is 15 residues long. Of the read, only the CDR3 DNA is kept; its 45 bases are in frame from base 1. TCRbeta CDR3 regions were amplified from genomic DNA using the immunoSEQ Assay, a bias-controlled multiplex PCR. Per the original workflow: The number of nucleated cells in each sample was estimated from the amplification of reference gene primers within the assay. To quantify the absolute abundance of each unique TCRbeta CDR3 rearrangement, sequence reads were collapsed and filtered. Productive Simpson clonality was computed per sample as the square root of Simpson's diversity index over productive rearrangements. The immuneACCESS repertoire file appears here via TCRdb, limited to in-frame rearrangements. These files lack a portion of the clones; in checked studies, under half of the deficit traces to unresolved V genes, and the cause of the others is not known. The D gene and trimming were derived from the DNA, and the V and J assignments and clone size from that table. Here the sample has about 64,000 clones; around 90% occur a single time. The ten biggest clones cover about 9.7% of the sample.

Sequencing input: peripheral blood. The sequence is built from TRBV3-1 (or the pseudogene TRBV3-2) and TRBJ2-2; 7 bases in the middle match TRBD2. This sequence originates from a woman aged 80 or over with active COVID-19. The nucleotides are TGTGCCAGCAGCTTTGTCAGGGAGGGCACCGGGGAGCTGTTTTTT. Its amino acids are CASSFVREGTGELFF.